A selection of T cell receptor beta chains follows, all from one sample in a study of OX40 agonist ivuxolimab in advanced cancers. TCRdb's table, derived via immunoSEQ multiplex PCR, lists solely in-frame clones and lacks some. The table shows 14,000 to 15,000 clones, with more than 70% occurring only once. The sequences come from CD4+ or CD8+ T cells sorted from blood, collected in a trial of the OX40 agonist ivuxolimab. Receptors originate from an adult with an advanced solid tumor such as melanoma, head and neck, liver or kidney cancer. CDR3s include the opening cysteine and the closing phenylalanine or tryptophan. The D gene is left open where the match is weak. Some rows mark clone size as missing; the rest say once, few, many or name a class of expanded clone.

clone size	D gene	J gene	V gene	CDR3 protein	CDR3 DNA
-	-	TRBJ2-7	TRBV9	CASSEDDSVGQYF	TGTGCCAGCAGCGAGGATGACAGCGTCGGGCAGTACTTC
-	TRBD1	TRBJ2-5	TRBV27	CASRYGQGEETQYF	TGTGCCAGCAGATATGGACAGGGGGAAGAGACCCAGTACTTC
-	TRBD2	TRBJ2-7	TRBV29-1	CSVWTGGSYEQYF	TGCAGCGTGTGGACGGGAGGTTCCTACGAGCAGTACTTC
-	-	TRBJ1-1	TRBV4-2	CASSQAPGGGVGAFF	TGTGCCAGCAGCCAAGCTCCGGGGGGCGGCGTGGGAGCTTTCTTT
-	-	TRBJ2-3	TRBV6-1	CASKVDTQYF	TGTGCCAGCAAGGTGGATACGCAGTATTTT
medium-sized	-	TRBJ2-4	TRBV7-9	CASSFGEVQYF	TGTGCCAGCAGCTTTGGGGAGGTTCAGTACTTC
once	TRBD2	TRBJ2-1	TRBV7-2	CASSLARRGGYNEQFF	TGTGCCAGCAGCTTAGCACGTCGGGGGGGATACAATGAGCAGTTCTTC
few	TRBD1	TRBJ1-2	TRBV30	CAWSRPEGAKPNGYTF	TGTGCCTGGAGTCGTCCCGAGGGGGCCAAACCAAATGGCTACACCTTC
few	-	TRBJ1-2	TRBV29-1	CSVEDPDRTNYGYTF	TGCAGCGTTGAAGATCCCGACAGAACTAACTATGGCTACACCTTC
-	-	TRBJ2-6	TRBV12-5	CASEGTGANVLTF	TGTGCTAGTGAGGGGACTGGGGCCAACGTCCTGACTTTC
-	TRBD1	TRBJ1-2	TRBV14	CASSPGTGGVFENYGYTF	TGTGCCAGCAGCCCCGGGACAGGGGGAGTGTTTGAGAACTATGGCTACACCTTC
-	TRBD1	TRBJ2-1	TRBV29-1	CSVVGTGDGLENEQFF	TGCAGCGTTGTTGGGACAGGGGACGGCTTGGAAAATGAGCAGTTCTTC
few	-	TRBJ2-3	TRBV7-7	CASSFGSADTQYF	TGTGCCAGCAGCTTCGGGTCGGCAGATACGCAGTATTTT
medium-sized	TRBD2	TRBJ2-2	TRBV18	CASSPPGLGTGELFF	TGTGCCAGCTCACCACCGGGACTAGGGACCGGGGAGCTGTTTTTT
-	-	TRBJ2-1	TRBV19	CASSIGASVSGNEQFF	TGTGCCAGTAGTATAGGGGCTAGCGTTTCGGGAAATGAGCAGTTCTTC
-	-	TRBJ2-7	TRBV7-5	CASSPWLGYEQYF	TGTGCCAGCAGCCCGTGGCTTGGCTACGAGCAGTACTTC
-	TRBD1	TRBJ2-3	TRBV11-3	CASSSRDRVGDTQYF	TGTGCCAGCAGCTCCCGGGACAGGGTCGGAGATACGCAGTATTTT
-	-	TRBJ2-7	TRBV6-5	CASSGTLTYEQYF	TGTGCCAGCAGCGGGACGCTAACCTACGAGCAGTACTTC
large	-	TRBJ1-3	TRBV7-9	CASSPRTLNTIYF	TGTGCCAGCAGCCCCCGGACATTGAACACCATATATTTT
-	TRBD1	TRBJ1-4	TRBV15	CATSRRQGAKEKLFF	TGTGCCACCAGCAGGCGACAGGGGGCGAAAGAAAAACTGTTTTTT
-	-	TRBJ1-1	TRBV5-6	CASPKGGRGADTEAFF	TGTGCCAGCCCCAAGGGTGGACGGGGGGCTGACACTGAAGCTTTCTTT
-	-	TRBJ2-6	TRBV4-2	CASSPLASVTGANVLTF	TGTGCCAGCAGCCCCTTGGCTAGCGTCACTGGGGCCAACGTCCTGACTTTC
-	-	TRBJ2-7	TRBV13	CASSPNVGRGEQYF	TGTGCCAGCAGCCCAAATGTGGGGCGGGGCGAGCAGTACTTC
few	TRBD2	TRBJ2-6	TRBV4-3	CASSQGTSGSGANVLTF	TGCGCCAGCAGCCAAGGGACTAGCGGGAGTGGGGCCAACGTCCTGACTTTC
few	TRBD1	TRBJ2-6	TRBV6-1	CASSGTGGSGANVLTF	TGTGCCAGCAGTGGGACAGGGGGCTCTGGGGCCAACGTCCTGACTTTC
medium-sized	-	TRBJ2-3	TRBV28	CASSFVAGTDTQYF	TGTGCCAGCAGTTTCGTGGCGGGCACAGATACGCAGTATTTT
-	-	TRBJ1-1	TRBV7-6	CASSFVDTEAFF	TGTGCCAGCAGCTTCGTAGACACTGAAGCTTTCTTT